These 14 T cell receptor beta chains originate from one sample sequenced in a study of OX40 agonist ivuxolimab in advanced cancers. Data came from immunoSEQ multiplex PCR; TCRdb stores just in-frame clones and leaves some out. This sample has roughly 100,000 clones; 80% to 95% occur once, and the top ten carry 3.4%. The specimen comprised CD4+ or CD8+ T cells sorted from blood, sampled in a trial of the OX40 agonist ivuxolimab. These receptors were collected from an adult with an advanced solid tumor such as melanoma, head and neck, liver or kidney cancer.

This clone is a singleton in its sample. In DNA, the CDR3 is TGTGCCAGCAGCTTCAGGGGATCCACTGAAGCTTTCTTT. Amino acids: CASSFRGSTEAFF. The J gene is TRBJ1-1, the V gene TRBV7-9, with D perhaps TRBD1 (6 bases). CDR3 length equals 13 residues. V gave up 3 bases and J gave up 4 bases, with 9 bases separating them. Germline-derived CDR1 and CDR2 are SEHNR and FQNEAQ (reference sequence).

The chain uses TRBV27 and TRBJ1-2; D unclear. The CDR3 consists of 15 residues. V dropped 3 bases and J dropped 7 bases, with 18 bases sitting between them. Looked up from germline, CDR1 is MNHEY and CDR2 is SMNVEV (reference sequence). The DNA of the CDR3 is TGTGCCAGCAGTTTTTCACGGATCTCGAAGGGTGGCTACACCTTC. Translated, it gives CASSFSRISKGGYTF.

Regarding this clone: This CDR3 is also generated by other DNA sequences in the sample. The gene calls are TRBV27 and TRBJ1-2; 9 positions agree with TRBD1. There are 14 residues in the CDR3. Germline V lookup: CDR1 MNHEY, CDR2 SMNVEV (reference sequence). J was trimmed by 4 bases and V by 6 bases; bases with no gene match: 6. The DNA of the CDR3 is TGTGCCAGCAGCCCGGGACAGGGCGGCTATGGCTACACCTTC. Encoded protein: CASSPGQGGYGYTF.

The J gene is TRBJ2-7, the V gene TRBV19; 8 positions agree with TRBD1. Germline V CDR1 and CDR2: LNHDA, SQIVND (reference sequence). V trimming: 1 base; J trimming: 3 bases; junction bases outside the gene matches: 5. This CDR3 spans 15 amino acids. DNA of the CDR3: TGTGCCAGTAGTATAGGAACAGGGGGATTCTACGAGCAGTACTTC. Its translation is CASSIGTGGFYEQYF.

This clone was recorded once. The DNA for the CDR3 is TGTGCCAGTAGTTCTGGATGGGAAAGCTCCTACAATGAGCAGTTCTTC. The encoded protein is CASSSGWESSYNEQFF. V usage is TRBV19 and J usage is TRBJ2-1; D is ambiguous. Between the trimmed V and J ends, which lost 5 bases and 0 bases, there was a span of 14 bases. CDR1 LNHDA and CDR2 SQIVND come from the germline V gene (reference sequence). CDR3 length: 16 residues. The variable domain in full, completed from reference TRBV19 and TRBJ2-1, reads DGGITQSPKYLFRKEGQNVTLSCEQNLNHDAMYWYRQDPGQGLRLIYYSQIVNDFQKGDIAEGYSVSREKKESFPLTVTSAQKNPTAFYLCASSSGWESSYNEQFFGPGTRLTVL.

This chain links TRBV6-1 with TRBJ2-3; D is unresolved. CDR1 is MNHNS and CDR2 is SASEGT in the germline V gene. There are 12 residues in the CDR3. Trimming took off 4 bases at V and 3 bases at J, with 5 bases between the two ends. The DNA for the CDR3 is TGTGCCAGCAGTGTGTGGACAGATACGCAGTATTTT. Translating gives CASSVWTDTQYF.

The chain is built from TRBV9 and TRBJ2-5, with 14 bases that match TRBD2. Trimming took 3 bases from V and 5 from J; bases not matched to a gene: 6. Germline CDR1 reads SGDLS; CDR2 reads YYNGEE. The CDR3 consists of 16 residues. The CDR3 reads CASSARTSGGRETQYF. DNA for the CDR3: TGTGCCAGCAGCGCCCGGACTAGCGGGGGGAGGGAGACCCAGTACTTC.

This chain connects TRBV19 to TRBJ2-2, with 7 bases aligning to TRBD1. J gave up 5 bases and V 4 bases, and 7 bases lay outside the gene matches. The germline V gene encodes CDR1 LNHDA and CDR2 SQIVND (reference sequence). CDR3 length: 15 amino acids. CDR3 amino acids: CASSTDRVQTGELFF. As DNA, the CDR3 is TGTGCCAGTAGTACCGACAGGGTTCAGACCGGGGAGCTGTTTTTT.

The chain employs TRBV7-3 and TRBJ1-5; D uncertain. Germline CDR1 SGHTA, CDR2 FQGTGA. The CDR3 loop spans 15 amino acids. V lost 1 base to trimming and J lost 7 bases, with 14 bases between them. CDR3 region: CASSLRIPEEQPQHF. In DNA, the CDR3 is TGTGCCAGCAGCTTAAGGATCCCGGAAGAACAGCCCCAGCATTTT.

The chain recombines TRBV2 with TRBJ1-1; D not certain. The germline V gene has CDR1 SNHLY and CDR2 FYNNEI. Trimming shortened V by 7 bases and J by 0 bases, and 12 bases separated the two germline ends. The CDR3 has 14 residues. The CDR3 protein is CASTTQTVNTEAFF. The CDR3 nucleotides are TGTGCCAGCACCACACAGACGGTGAACACTGAAGCTTTCTTT. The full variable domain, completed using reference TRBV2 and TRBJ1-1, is EPEVTQTPSHQVTQMGQEVILRCVPISNHLYFYWYRQILGQKVEFLVSFYNNEISEKSEIFDDQFSVERPDGSNFTLKIRSTKLEDSAMYFCASTTQTVNTEAFFGQGTRLTVV.

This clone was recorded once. The CDR3 loop reads CASSLGTGELFF. CDR3 DNA: TGTGCCAGCAGCCTGGGTACCGGGGAGCTGTTTTTT. The chain couples TRBV7-3 to TRBJ2-2; D remains ambiguous. V was cut by 5 bases and J by 5 bases, with 6 bases left in between. CDR3 size: 12 residues. The V gene's germline CDR1 is SGHTA and CDR2 FQGTGA. The variable domain in full, with the rest retrieved from reference TRBV7-3 and TRBJ2-2, is GAGVSQTPSNKVTEKGKYVELRCDPISGHTALYWYRQSLGQGPEFLIYFQGTGAADDSGLPNDRFFAVRPEGSVSTLKIQRTERGDSAVYLCASSLGTGELFFGEGSRLTVL.

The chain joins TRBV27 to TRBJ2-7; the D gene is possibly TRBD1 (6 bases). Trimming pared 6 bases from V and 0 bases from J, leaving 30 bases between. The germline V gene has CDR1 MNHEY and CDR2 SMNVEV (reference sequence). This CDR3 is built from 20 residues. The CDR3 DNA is TGTGCCAGCAGCCCGAACACCGGGACATCTCCAATTACGAGCTCCTACGAGCAGTACTTC. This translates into CASSPNTGTSPITSSYEQYF.

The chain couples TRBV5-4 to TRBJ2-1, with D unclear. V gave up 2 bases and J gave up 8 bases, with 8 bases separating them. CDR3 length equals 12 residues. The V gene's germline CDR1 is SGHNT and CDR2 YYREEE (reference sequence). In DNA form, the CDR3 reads TGTGCCAGCAGCTTTGGCTTCCATGAGCAGTTCTTC. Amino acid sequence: CASSFGFHEQFF. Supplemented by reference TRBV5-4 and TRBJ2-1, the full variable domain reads ETGVTQSPTHLIKTRGQQVTLRCSSQSGHNTVSWYQQALGQGPQFIFQYYREEENGRGNFPPRFSGLQFPNYSSELNVNALELDDSALYLCASSFGFHEQFFGPGTRLTVL.

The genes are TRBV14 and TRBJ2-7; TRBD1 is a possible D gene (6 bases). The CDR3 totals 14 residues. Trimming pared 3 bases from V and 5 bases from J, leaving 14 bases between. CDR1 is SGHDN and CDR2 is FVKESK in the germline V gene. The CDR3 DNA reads TGTGCCAGCAGCCAGACTGGCAGGGGAAACGAGCAGTACTTC. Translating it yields CASSQTGRGNEQYF.